Listed below are T cell receptor beta chains from one sample, sequenced in a study of shared clonotypes between healthy human individuals. Profiling relied on immunoSEQ multiplex PCR, and the TCRdb table lists in-frame clones only, not all of them. The sample carries around 340,000 clones, 70% to 75% recorded once. The sample was memory CD4+ T cells sorted from blood. Every receptor here comes from a man aged 25 to 40 in good health. The CDR3 runs from the conserved cysteine through the conserved F or W. D genes are given only for firm matches. Clone size is stated in some rows and not others, as once, few, many or a class when expanded.

j_call | clone_size | cdr3_length | v_call | d_call | cdr3_aa | cdr3_nt
TRBJ2-2 | NA | 13 | TRBV28 | NA | CASRGTNTGELFF | TGTGCCAGTAGGGGGACGAACACCGGGGAGCTGTTTTTT
TRBJ2-3 | NA | 14 | TRBV7-9 | NA | CASSLSGGGDTQYF | TGTGCCAGCAGCCTAAGTGGGGGAGGAGATACGCAGTATTTT
TRBJ2-5 | once | 13 | TRBV2 | NA | CASSDDFQETQYF | TGTGCCAGCAGTGATGATTTTCAGGAGACCCAGTACTTC
TRBJ2-5 | once | 12 | TRBV30 | TRBD2 | CAWSGGGETQYF | TGTGCCTGGAGTGGGGGAGGGGAGACCCAGTACTTC
TRBJ2-1 | NA | 13 | TRBV2 | NA | CASSVQGYNEQFF | TGTGCCAGCAGTGTCCAGGGTTACAATGAGCAGTTCTTC
TRBJ2-7 | few | 15 | TRBV5-1 | NA | CASSFRSSGAYEQYF | TGCGCCAGCAGCTTTCGGTCCAGCGGAGCCTACGAGCAGTACTTC
TRBJ2-1 | NA | 17 | TRBV7-2 | TRBD2 | CASSPLGLAGAYNEQFF | TGTGCCAGCAGCCCACTTGGACTAGCGGGAGCGTACAATGAGCAGTTCTTC
TRBJ2-4 | once | 17 | TRBV18 | TRBD1 | CASSQKQGALAKNIQYF | TGTGCCAGCTCACAGAAACAGGGGGCGCTAGCCAAAAACATTCAGTACTTC
TRBJ2-1 | NA | 16 | TRBV11-2 | NA | CASSFTRDISYNEQFF | TGTGCCAGCAGCTTTACCAGGGACATCTCCTACAATGAGCAGTTCTTC
TRBJ2-3 | NA | 17 | TRBV10-2 | NA | CASSESSWTATSDTQYF | TGCGCCAGCAGTGAGTCAAGTTGGACGGCCACATCAGATACGCAGTATTTT
TRBJ1-5 | NA | 13 | TRBV30 | NA | CAWNTGLNQPQHF | TGTGCCTGGAATACAGGTCTAAATCAGCCCCAGCATTTT
TRBJ2-5 | NA | 17 | TRBV5-1 | TRBD2 | CASSLALLAGGPETQYF | TGCGCCAGCAGCTTGGCCCTACTAGCGGGAGGGCCTGAGACCCAGTACTTC
TRBJ2-3 | once | 15 | TRBV19 | NA | CASSLRGTVTDTQYF | TGTGCCAGTAGTTTGAGGGGAACCGTCACAGATACGCAGTATTTT
TRBJ1-1 | many | 13 | TRBV18 | NA | CASSGQSNTEAFF | TGTGCCAGCTCAGGACAGTCGAACACTGAAGCTTTCTTT
TRBJ2-2 | NA | 12 | TRBV7-7 | NA | CASSRGTGELFF | TGTGCTAGCAGCCGAGGCACCGGGGAGCTGTTTTTT
TRBJ2-7 | NA | 13 | TRBV30 | NA | CGGGGVLFYEQYF | TGCGGAGGGGGGGGAGTTCTATTTTACGAGCAGTACTTC
TRBJ1-2 | few | 14 | TRBV28 | NA | CASHQAGRRDGYTF | TGTGCCAGCCACCAGGCCGGGCGGCGGGATGGCTACACCTTC
TRBJ2-5 | once | 17 | TRBV5-4 | TRBD2 | CASSPGTSGSYQETQYF | TGTGCCAGCAGCCCGGGGACTAGCGGGAGTTACCAAGAGACCCAGTACTTC
TRBJ2-1 | NA | 14 | TRBV19 | TRBD2 | CASSLLAEWNEQFF | TGTGCCAGTAGTTTGCTAGCGGAGTGGAATGAGCAGTTCTTC
TRBJ1-3 | few | 15 | TRBV30 | TRBD1 | CAWSRDSGSGNTIYF | TGTGCCTGGAGCCGGGACAGTGGCTCTGGAAACACCATATATTTT
TRBJ2-1 | NA | 14 | TRBV2 | NA | CASSETGSYNEQFF | TGTGCCAGCAGTGAGACAGGTAGCTACAATGAGCAGTTCTTC
TRBJ2-3 | NA | 14 | TRBV7-2 | NA | CASSLVHGGDTQYF | TGTGCCAGCAGCTTAGTTCACGGCGGAGATACGCAGTATTTT
TRBJ2-1 | NA | 12 | TRBV2 | NA | CASQGLNNEQFF | TGTGCCAGCCAGGGGCTCAACAATGAGCAGTTCTTC